What follows are 21 T cell receptor beta chains derived from one specimen sequenced in a study of identical twins. TCRdb recomputed calls from the 5' RACE reads with MiXCR, one row per CDR3 protein. The table records roughly 250,000 distinct CDR3 sequences, 11% to 15% of them present only once. The sequenced material came from memory (CD45RO+) T cells sorted from blood. These receptors originate from a woman between 18 and 29 years old in good health.

V usage is TRBV20-1 and J usage is TRBJ2-7; 7 bases align to TRBD2. Germline CDR1 reads DFQATT; CDR2 reads SNEGSKA (reference sequence). The trim removed 6 bases at V and 5 bases at J, leaving 13 bases unmatched. This CDR3 has 14 residues. CDR3 nucleotides: TGCAGTGCGGTAACTTGGGAGGGCCCCGACGAGCAGTACTTC. This codes for CSAVTWEGPDEQYF.

This clonotype was counted ten times or more. This chain joins TRBV27 and TRBJ1-6; D remains ambiguous. From germline, CDR1 is MNHEY and CDR2 SMNVEV (reference sequence). The germline V and J ends were trimmed by 5 bases and 0 bases, with 14 bases remaining between them. The CDR3 is 17 residues long. The CDR3 reads CASSPDAASSYNSPLHF. In DNA form, the CDR3 reads TGTGCCAGCAGTCCCGACGCGGCGAGCTCCTATAATTCACCCCTCCACTTT.

This clonotype has ten or more counts. The V and J genes are TRBV5-8 and TRBJ1-3; D is unresolved. Trimming removed 0 bases from V and 0 bases from J, with 7 bases in between. The CDR3 has 15 residues. The germline gives CDR1 SGHTS, CDR2 YDEGEE. CDR3 sequence reads: CASSLGAYSGNTIYF. The DNA for the CDR3 is TGTGCCAGCAGCTTGGGGGCGTACTCTGGAAACACCATATATTTT.

This clonotype was observed at least ten times. The chain employs TRBV20-1 and TRBJ2-4, with a possible D match to TRBD2 (5 bases). The CDR3 totals 13 residues. Germline CDR1 DFQATT, CDR2 SNEGSKA (reference sequence). V lost 6 bases, J lost 0 bases, and 9 bases lay in between. CDR3: CSAGGLAKNIQYF. DNA for the CDR3: TGCAGTGCGGGCGGGCTAGCCAAAAACATTCAGTACTTC.

This clonotype was observed many times. This chain links TRBV12-3 or TRBV12-4 with TRBJ2-7; 8 bases are a match to TRBD2. J was trimmed by 3 bases and V by 3 bases; bases with no gene match: 4. The CDR3 runs to 14 residues. CDR3 nucleotides: TGTGCCAGCAGTTTCCACCGGGGGGGCTACGAGCAGTACTTC. Translated: CASSFHRGGYEQYF.

This clonotype appeared a few times. J is TRBJ2-7 and V is TRBV5-1; the D gene is possibly TRBD2 (6 bases). V gave up 0 bases and J gave up 5 bases, with 9 bases separating them. The CDR3 totals 13 residues. CDR1 SGHRS and CDR2 YFSETQ come from the germline V gene. The CDR3 is CASSLEGTHEQYF. DNA for the CDR3: TGCGCCAGCAGCTTGGAGGGGACTCACGAGCAGTACTTC.

The chain uses TRBV5-1 and TRBJ2-5; D is tentatively TRBD1 or TRBD2 (5 bases each). CDR1 is SGHRS and CDR2 is YFSETQ in the germline V gene. Trimming left V 0 bases short and J 0 bases short, with 9 bases between. The CDR3 has 15 residues. CDR3 in DNA: TGCGCCAGCAGCTTGGCGGGACGGAACCAAGAGACCCAGTACTTC. Amino acid sequence: CASSLAGRNQETQYF. Variable domain in full (rest from reference TRBV5-1 and TRBJ2-5): KAGVTQTPRYLIKTRGQQVTLSCSPISGHRSVSWYQQTPGQGLQFLFEYFSETQRNKGNFPGRFSGRQFSNSRSEMNVSTLELGDSALYLCASSLAGRNQETQYFGPGTRLLVL.

This chain uses TRBV25-1 with TRBJ2-5, with 7 bases aligning to TRBD2. With 2 bases clipped from V and 2 bases from J, the junction kept 8 bases outside the gene matches. CDR3 length: 16 amino acids. Germline CDR1 and CDR2: MGHDK and SYGVNS. The chain's CDR3 is CASSEPPSGGQETQYF. The CDR3, as DNA: TGTGCCAGCAGTGAACCCCCGTCGGGGGGTCAAGAGACCCAGTACTTC.

This chain connects TRBV5-1 to TRBJ1-5; no firm D call. The CDR3 is 13 amino acids. V dropped 4 bases and J dropped 0 bases, with 5 bases sitting between them. Germline V lookup: CDR1 SGHRS, CDR2 YFSETQ. CDR3 DNA: TGCGCCAGCAGCCCCCATAGCAATCAGCCCCAGCATTTT. It translates to CASSPHSNQPQHF. The full variable domain, in which reference TRBV5-1 and TRBJ1-5 provide the parts outside the CDR3, is KAGVTQTPRYLIKTRGQQVTLSCSPISGHRSVSWYQQTPGQGLQFLFEYFSETQRNKGNFPGRFSGRQFSNSRSEMNVSTLELGDSALYLCASSPHSNQPQHFGDGTRLSIL.

This clonotype was recorded at least ten times. The CDR3 nucleotides are TGCAGCGTTGAAGACTTTACAGATACGCAGTATTTT. This encodes CSVEDFTDTQYF. This sequence joins TRBV29-1 and TRBJ2-3, with D unresolved. Germline loops: CDR1 SQVTM, CDR2 ANQGSEA. The CDR3 extends over 12 amino acids. V lost 0 bases, J lost 3 bases, and 4 bases lay in between.

A few counts support this clonotype. The chain is built from TRBV7-2 and TRBJ1-2, with 9 bases matching TRBD1. The trim removed 4 bases at V and 4 bases at J, leaving 4 bases unmatched. The CDR3 loop spans 14 amino acids. From germline, CDR1 is SGHTA and CDR2 FQGNSA. The CDR3 reads CASSSRQGVYGYTF. CDR3 bases: TGTGCCAGCAGCTCCAGACAGGGGGTCTATGGCTACACCTTC.

In the case of this clonotype: Germline is not matched at one junction end, which may reflect a read error. V is TRBV13 and J is TRBJ2-7; D assignment may be TRBD1 or TRBD2 (5 bases each). The germline V gene encodes CDR1 PRHDT and CDR2 FYEKMQ (reference sequence). The CDR3 length is 13 residues. CDR3 in amino acids: CASSRGPSHEQYF. CDR3 coding DNA: TGTGCCAGCAGCAGGGGACCCTCCCACGAGCAGTACTTC.

This chain joins TRBV28 and TRBJ2-7, with TRBD2 identical over 7 bases. Germline CDR1 and CDR2: MDHEN and SYDVKM. Trimming cost V 6 bases and J 1 base; bases outside gene matches: 9. This CDR3 comprises 15 residues. The CDR3 region is CASSDPPGGSYEQYF. DNA of the CDR3: TGTGCCAGCAGCGACCCTCCGGGGGGATCCTACGAGCAGTACTTC.

Only a few counts were recorded for this clonotype. The chain links TRBV20-1 to TRBJ2-3; D remains unclear. This CDR3 region has 11 residues. Per the germline V gene, CDR1 is DFQATT and CDR2 is SNEGSKA (reference sequence). Trimming cost V 6 bases and J 4 bases, with 8 bases left between them. The CDR3 nucleotides are TGCAGTGCCCCGCAGGCAGATACGCAGTATTTT. It codes for CSAPQADTQYF.

The sample holds a few counts of this clonotype. This sequence joins TRBV12-3 or TRBV12-4 and TRBJ2-1; 8 bases agree with TRBD1. With V trimmed by 3 bases and J by 3 bases, 4 bases remained unmatched. The CDR3 totals 15 residues. CDR3 in amino acids: CASSFGTGDYNEQFF. CDR3 nucleotides: TGTGCCAGCAGTTTCGGGACAGGAGACTACAATGAGCAGTTCTTC.

This clonotype showed up many times. This rearrangement joins TRBV12-3 or TRBV12-4 to TRBJ1-5; possible D gene TRBD1, 5 bases. The germline V and J ends were trimmed by 6 bases and 5 bases, with 11 bases remaining between them. The CDR3 has 13 amino acids. CDR3 loop: CASSLEGYQPQHF. CDR3 DNA: TGTGCCAGCAGCCTAGAGGGGTATCAGCCCCAGCATTTT.

V gene TRBV12-3 or TRBV12-4 combines with J gene TRBJ1-1, with TRBD1 as a possible D gene (6 bases). The CDR3 covers 14 residues. With 7 bases removed from V and 1 base from J, the gap between germline ends came to 13 bases. CDR3 amino acids: CASTWGGTNTEAFF. The CDR3 nucleotides are TGTGCCAGCACCTGGGGGGGCACGAACACTGAAGCTTTCTTT.

The sample holds a few counts of this clonotype. The chain combines TRBV7-9 with TRBJ1-6, with TRBD1 matching over 7 bases. This CDR3 comprises 13 residues. The germline gives CDR1 SEHNR, CDR2 FQNEAQ (reference sequence). V lost 4 bases to trimming and J lost 10 bases; unmatched junction nucleotides: 4. CDR3 DNA: TGTGCCAGCAGCTCCACAGGGGAGTCACCCCTCCACTTT. It translates to CASSSTGESPLHF. The whole variable domain, remainder taken from reference TRBV7-9 and TRBJ1-6, is DTGVSQNPRHKITKRGQNVTFRCDPISEHNRLYWYRQTLGQGPEFLTYFQNEAQLEKSRLLSDRFSAERPKGSFSTLEIQRTEQGDSAMYLCASSSTGESPLHFGNGTRLTVT.

This clonotype was seen a handful of times. The J gene is TRBJ2-7, the V gene TRBV10-2, with 8 positions matching TRBD1. The germline CDR1 and CDR2 sequences are WSHSY and SAAADI. Germline trimming cut 6 bases from V and 4 bases from J; bases unmatched to any gene: 8. CDR3 length: 14 residues. CDR3 in amino acids: CASRDRAHYYEQYF. CDR3 DNA: TGCGCCAGCAGGGACAGGGCGCACTATTACGAGCAGTACTTC.

This clonotype was recorded a few times. This sequence joins TRBV10-3 and TRBJ2-1; TRBD2 matches 16 bases. CDR1 is ENHRY, CDR2 SYGVKD, per germline. The V gene end was trimmed by 10 bases and the J gene end by 0 bases; junction bases not matched to a gene: 12. This CDR3 spans 19 amino acids. DNA of the CDR3: TGTGCCACCCAAATAGCGGGACTAGCGGGAGGGAGCTCCTACAATGAGCAGTTCTTC. It translates to CATQIAGLAGGSSYNEQFF.

This clonotype was seen many times. This chain uses TRBV5-6 with TRBJ1-1; D gene unclear. Germline CDR1 reads SGHDT; CDR2 reads YYEEEE. Trimming removed 0 bases from V and 8 bases from J, with 11 bases in between. The CDR3 length is 13 residues. CDR3 in DNA: TGTGCCAGCAGCTTGGTTGTGGCAGACGAAGCTTTCTTT. Its translation: CASSLVVADEAFF.